This T cell receptor (beta chain) was observed in a study of regulatory T cells in long-lasting Graves disease. Regarding this clonotype: What it binds is unknown.

Study outcomes and limitations: Preferential use of TRBV28, TRBJ1-2 and TRBJ2-5 was seen in persistent disease.

PBMC RNA was the source of the TCR library. Germline assignment: CDR1 MNHEY and CDR2 SMNVEV (reference sequence). After removal of 3 bases from V and 6 bases from J, the junction contained 2 bases not matched to a gene. This CDR3 region has 13 residues. TCRdb re-called the reads with MiXCR, one entry per CDR3 protein. The sample records more than 1,500 distinct CDR3 sequences, 56% being singletons. The chain combines TRBV27 with TRBJ2-1, with 7 positions matching TRBD1. The sequences come from peripheral blood mononuclear cells (PBMCs), collected with antithyroid drug treatment, in newly diagnosed or persistent Graves disease (not recorded which). The sequence came from a human donor with Graves disease. CDR3 in DNA: TGTGCCAGCAGTTTGAGGGGGCGCAATGAGCAGTTCTTC. Protein sequence: CASSLRGRNEQFF.